The 20 T cell receptor beta chains presented below share a single source sample, sequenced in a study of graft-versus-host responses after intestinal transplantation. Some clones are missing from TCRdb's copy, which holds only in-frame ones; the method was immunoSEQ multiplex PCR. The sample contains about 99,000 clones, about 90% of which appear only once. Antigens for these TCRs are unknown. Sequences were derived from unstimulated CD8+ T cells sorted from spleen or lymph node cells, sampled before transplant. The receptors were gathered from a human donor who was the organ donor for an intestinal transplant.

This clone was seen only once. The V gene is TRBV11-2, the J gene TRBJ1-5; D may be TRBD1 (5 bases). The V end was cut by 5 bases, the J end by 10 bases, with 15 bases between. Germline loops: CDR1 SGHAT, CDR2 FQNNGV. The CDR3 runs to 13 residues. The CDR3 sequence is CASSPSGWGPQHF. CDR3 nucleotide sequence: TGTGCCAGCAGCCCATCCGGGTGGGGCCCCCAGCATTTT.

The V call is TRBV5-1, the J call TRBJ1-2; no clear D. The V and J ends lost 1 base and 4 bases respectively, with 14 bases between them. Germline V gene data show CDR1 as SGHRS and CDR2 as YFSETQ. The CDR3 is 15 amino acids. The chain's CDR3 is CASSLYGRDFYGYTF. The CDR3 nucleotides are TGCGCCAGCAGCTTGTACGGCAGAGACTTCTATGGCTACACCTTC.

V usage is TRBV11-2 and J usage is TRBJ2-7; 8 bases match TRBD2. This CDR3 is built from 15 residues. Germline CDR1 and CDR2: SGHAT and FQNNGV. V was pared by 1 base and J by 4 bases, with 6 bases of the junction left unmatched. The CDR3 here is CASSLVAGIIYEQYF. In nucleotides, the CDR3 is TGTGCCAGCAGCTTAGTAGCGGGAATTATTTACGAGCAGTACTTC. Together with reference TRBV11-2 and TRBJ2-7, the CDR3 gives the full variable domain: EAGVAQSPRYKIIEKRQSVAFWCNPISGHATLYWYQQILGQGPKLLIQFQNNGVVDDSQLPKDRFSAERLKGVDSTLKIQPAKLEDSAVYLCASSLVAGIIYEQYFGPGTRLTVT.

This rearrangement joins TRBV28 to TRBJ2-5; no clear D gene. Matching the DNA end better, TRBJ2-7 makes the J call doubtful. Germline V CDR1 and CDR2: MDHEN, SYDVKM. CDR3 size: 14 residues. CDR3 region: CASSLRSSSYEQYF. The DNA for the CDR3 is TGTGCCAGCAGTTTAAGATCGAGCTCCTACGAGCAGTACTTC.

CDR3 sequence reads: CASRTSAKNIQYF. The CDR3, as DNA: TGCGCCAGCAGGACTAGCGCCAAAAACATTCAGTACTTC. The chain uses TRBV10-1 and TRBJ2-4, with TRBD2 matching 7 bases. CDR1 WNHNN and CDR2 SYGVQD come from the germline V gene (reference sequence). The CDR3 sequence is 13 residues long. J lost 1 base, V lost 6 bases, and 0 bases had no gene match.

In nucleotides, the CDR3 is TGTGCCAGCTCACCAGAGGGAAACACCATATATTTT. Encoded protein: CASSPEGNTIYF. The V call is TRBV18, the J call TRBJ1-3, with D unresolved. From germline, CDR1 is KGHSH and CDR2 LQKENI. V lost 2 bases and J lost 4, with 3 bases in between. The CDR3 length is 12 residues.

The chain combines TRBV5-1 with TRBJ1-6; 7 bases match TRBD1. The V gene's germline CDR1 is SGHRS and CDR2 YFSETQ. V lost 4 bases to trimming and J lost 6 bases; unmatched junction nucleotides: 13. This CDR3 is 17 amino acids long. The CDR3 coding sequence is TGCGCCAGCAGCCTCGATTTTCCGGGACAGAGTAATTCACCCCTCCACTTT. This sequence encodes CASSLDFPGQSNSPLHF.

This chain joins TRBV30 and TRBJ2-7; no clear D gene. Germline V gene data show CDR1 as GTSNPN and CDR2 as SVGIG (reference sequence). The V end lost 3 bases, the J end lost 2 bases, and 8 bases lay between the germline ends. The CDR3 extends over 12 amino acids. The CDR3 DNA follows: TGTGCCTGGAGCCTAACTACCTACGAGCAGTACTTC. Translation: CAWSLTTYEQYF.

The chain is built from TRBV28 and TRBJ2-1; the D gene is possibly TRBD2 (6 bases). V lost 6 bases and J lost 3, with 9 bases in between. The CDR3 consists of 13 residues. The germline gives CDR1 MDHEN, CDR2 SYDVKM. DNA of the CDR3: TGTGCCAGCAGCCTGGGACTCTACAATGAGCAGTTCTTC. It yields the protein CASSLGLYNEQFF.

This clone occurred once. The gene calls are TRBV9 and TRBJ1-1; no definite D call. CDR1 is SGDLS and CDR2 is YYNGEE in the germline V gene. CDR3 size: 15 residues. The V and J ends lost 0 bases and 0 bases respectively, with 9 bases between them. The CDR3 nucleotides read TGTGCCAGCAGCGTAGGTAGCGGGGTGAACACTGAAGCTTTCTTT. It specifies CASSVGSGVNTEAFF.

The chain uses TRBV7-9 and TRBJ1-6; D might be TRBD1 (6 bases). Germline V gene lookup returns CDR1 SEHNR and CDR2 FQNEAQ (reference sequence). Trimming pared 4 bases from V and 7 bases from J, leaving 14 bases between. The CDR3 loop spans 15 amino acids. CDR3 sequence (DNA): TGTGCCAGCAGCTCAAACAGGGTCGGGAATTCACCCCTCCACTTT. As protein: CASSSNRVGNSPLHF.

CDR3: CASSFFPSGSYEQYF. In nucleotides, the CDR3 is TGTGCCAGCAGCTTTTTTCCGTCGGGCTCCTACGAGCAGTACTTC. This chain joins TRBV5-4 and TRBJ2-7; D ambiguous. The CDR3 covers 15 residues. Germline V gene data show CDR1 as SGHNT and CDR2 as YYREEE (reference sequence). The V end was cut by 2 bases, the J end by 0 bases, with 12 bases between. The whole variable domain, remainder taken from reference TRBV5-4 and TRBJ2-7, is ETGVTQSPTHLIKTRGQQVTLRCSSQSGHNTVSWYQQALGQGPQFIFQYYREEENGRGNFPPRFSGLQFPNYSSELNVNALELDDSALYLCASSFFPSGSYEQYFGPGTRLTVT.

Only one count was recorded for this clone. The chain uses TRBV6-1 and TRBJ1-5, with a possible D match to TRBD1 (6 bases). The CDR3 consists of 13 residues. V lost 3 bases to trimming and J lost 5 bases, with 8 bases between them. The germline V gene encodes CDR1 MNHNS and CDR2 SASEGT. For the CDR3, the DNA is TGTGCCAGCAGTGACCCAGGGGATCAGCCCCAGCATTTT. It codes for CASSDPGDQPQHF.

J is TRBJ2-3 and V is TRBV5-5; D remains ambiguous. CDR1 is SGHKS and CDR2 is YYEKEE in the germline V gene (reference sequence). V was clipped by 7 bases and J by 1 base, with 16 bases between them. CDR3 length: 15 residues. The CDR3 here is CASSHRPAGTDTQYF. In nucleotides, the CDR3 is TGTGCCAGCTCCCACCGGCCGGCGGGCACAGATACGCAGTATTTT.

The V gene is TRBV2, the J gene TRBJ2-7; TRBD2 matches at 10 bases. This CDR3 spans 15 amino acids. Trimming cost V 5 bases and J 3 bases; bases outside gene matches: 7. CDR1 and CDR2 (germline): SNHLY, FYNNEI. The chain's CDR3 is CASSPGLATDYEQYF. Here the CDR3 DNA reads TGTGCCAGCAGTCCGGGACTAGCGACCGACTACGAGCAGTACTTC. The whole variable domain, filled in from reference TRBV2 and TRBJ2-7, reads EPEVTQTPSHQVTQMGQEVILRCVPISNHLYFYWYRQILGQKVEFLVSFYNNEISEKSEIFDDQFSVERPDGSNFTLKIRSTKLEDSAMYFCASSPGLATDYEQYFGPGTRLTVT.

V gene TRBV18 combines with J gene TRBJ2-3; TRBD1 aligns across 9 bases. CDR3 length equals 17 residues. The V segment lost 3 bases and the J segment 2 bases; nucleotides outside the gene matches: 9. Germline loops: CDR1 KGHSH, CDR2 LQKENI. This chain's CDR3 is CASSPQDRQGVTDTQYF. CDR3 nucleotides: TGTGCCAGCTCACCTCAAGATCGACAGGGGGTCACAGATACGCAGTATTTT.

This chain links TRBV5-6 with TRBJ1-1; no firm D call. Trimming shortened V by 1 base and J by 11 bases, and 18 bases separated the two germline ends. CDR1 and CDR2 (germline): SGHDT, YYEEEE. The length of the CDR3 is 14 residues. Here the CDR3 DNA reads TGTGCCAGCAGCTTGCGCCTGGAGAAACCGGTCGCTTTCTTT. Translating it yields CASSLRLEKPVAFF.

V usage is TRBV5-1 and J usage is TRBJ2-2, with D maybe TRBD1 (6 bases). The germline V gene encodes CDR1 SGHRS and CDR2 YFSETQ. Trimming stripped 4 bases from V and 2 bases from J, with 12 bases between. This CDR3 has 15 residues. The chain's CDR3 is CASSLTGLNTGELFF. CDR3 nucleotides: TGCGCCAGCAGCCTTACAGGGCTAAACACCGGGGAGCTGTTTTTT. The variable domain in full, with the rest retrieved from reference TRBV5-1 and TRBJ2-2, is KAGVTQTPRYLIKTRGQQVTLSCSPISGHRSVSWYQQTPGQGLQFLFEYFSETQRNKGNFPGRFSGRQFSNSRSEMNVSTLELGDSALYLCASSLTGLNTGELFFGEGSRLTVL.

The chain carries TRBV7-7 and TRBJ2-5; perhaps TRBD1 as D (6 bases). Germline V lookup: CDR1 SSHAT, CDR2 FNYEAQ (reference sequence). This CDR3 spans 16 amino acids. Trimming stripped 7 bases from V and 2 bases from J, with 20 bases between. For the CDR3, the DNA is TGTGCCAGCATCCCATTAGGATGGGGGCCTCAAGAGACCCAGTACTTC. Amino acids: CASIPLGWGPQETQYF.

The CDR3 nucleotides read TGTGCCAGCAGCACTACAGGGTCCTACAATGAGCAGTTCTTC. The encoded protein is CASSTTGSYNEQFF. The V and J genes are TRBV27 and TRBJ2-1, with a tentative D call TRBD1 (6 bases). The CDR3 loop spans 14 amino acids. The germline CDR1 and CDR2 sequences are MNHEY and SMNVEV (reference sequence). The V end lost 6 bases, the J end lost 1 base, and 10 bases lay between the germline ends.